This T cell receptor beta chain stems from a study of prognosis after radiotherapy for stage I lung cancer. Study summary: As radiotherapy, SBRT was administered in 3 to 5 fractions with a biologically effective dose of at least 100 Gy. Study findings and constraints: Usage of the TRBV and TRBJ genes (in patients with versus without metastases) was reportedly different.

Using two-round multiplex PCR, the authors amplified TCR beta CDR3 from genomic DNA. During first-round PCR, primers specific to each TRBV and TRBJ gene were used. TCRdb redid the calling of the multiplex PCR reads with MiXCR, one entry per CDR3 protein. The table lists approximately 10,000 distinct CDR3 sequences, roughly a third of them singletons. This clonotype was recorded at least ten times. The antigen remains undetermined. V dropped 6 bases and J dropped 4 bases, with 13 bases sitting between them. Germline V gene lookup returns CDR1 WSHSY and CDR2 SAAADI. This CDR3 spans 15 amino acids. The patients, who had no history of other malignancies and had received no prior chemotherapy or radiotherapy, were all found to be node-negative on CT and PET/CT.

The V gene is TRBV10-2, the J gene TRBJ1-6; D is unclear. Sequences were derived from PBMCs, sampled before or after stereotactic body radiation therapy (not recorded which). This clonotype was obtained from a donor aged 50 or older with non-small cell lung cancer. The DNA of the CDR3 is TGCGCCAGCAGCTTCTCCGGAGAATATAATTCACCCCTCCACTTT. It encodes CASSFSGEYNSPLHF.